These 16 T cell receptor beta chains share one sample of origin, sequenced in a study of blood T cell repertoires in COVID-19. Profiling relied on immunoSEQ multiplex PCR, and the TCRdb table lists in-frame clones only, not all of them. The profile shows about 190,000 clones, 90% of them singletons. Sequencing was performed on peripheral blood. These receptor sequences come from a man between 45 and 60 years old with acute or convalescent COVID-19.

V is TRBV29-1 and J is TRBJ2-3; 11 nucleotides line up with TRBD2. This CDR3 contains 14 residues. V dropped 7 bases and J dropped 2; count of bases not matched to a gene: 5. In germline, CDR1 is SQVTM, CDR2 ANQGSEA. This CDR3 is CSAGSGGVTDTQYF. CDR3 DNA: TGCAGCGCTGGTAGCGGGGGGGTCACAGATACGCAGTATTTT.

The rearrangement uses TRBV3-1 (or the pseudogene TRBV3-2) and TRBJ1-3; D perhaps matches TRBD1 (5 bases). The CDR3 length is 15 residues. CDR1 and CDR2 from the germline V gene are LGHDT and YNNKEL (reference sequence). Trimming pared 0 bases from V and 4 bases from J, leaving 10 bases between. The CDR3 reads CASSQDAGLGNTIYF. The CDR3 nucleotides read TGTGCCAGCAGCCAAGATGCGGGGCTCGGAAACACCATATATTTT.

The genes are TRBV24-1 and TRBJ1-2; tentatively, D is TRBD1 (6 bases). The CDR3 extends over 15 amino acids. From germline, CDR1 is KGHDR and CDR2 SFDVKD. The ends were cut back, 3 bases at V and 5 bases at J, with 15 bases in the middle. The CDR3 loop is CATSDPGTSGYGYTF. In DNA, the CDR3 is TGTGCCACCAGTGATCCCGGGACAAGTGGGTATGGCTACACCTTC.

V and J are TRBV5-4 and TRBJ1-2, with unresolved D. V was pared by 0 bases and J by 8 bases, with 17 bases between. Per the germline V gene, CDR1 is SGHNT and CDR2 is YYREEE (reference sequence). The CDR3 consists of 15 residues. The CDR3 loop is CASSLVRGRSLGYTF. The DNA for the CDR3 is TGTGCCAGCAGCTTGGTCCGGGGTAGATCATTGGGCTACACCTTC.

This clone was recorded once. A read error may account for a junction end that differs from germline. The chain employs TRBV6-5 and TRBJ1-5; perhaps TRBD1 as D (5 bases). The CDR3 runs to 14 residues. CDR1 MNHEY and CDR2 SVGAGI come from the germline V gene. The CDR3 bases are TGTGCCAACAGTTACGGGGGGTCCGTTCAGCCCCAGCATTTT. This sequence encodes CANSYGGSVQPQHF.

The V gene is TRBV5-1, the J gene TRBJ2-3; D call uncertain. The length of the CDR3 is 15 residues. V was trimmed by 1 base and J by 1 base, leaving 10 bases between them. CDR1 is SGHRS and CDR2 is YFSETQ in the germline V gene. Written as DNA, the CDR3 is TGCGCCAGCAGCTTGAGACCAGAGGGCACAGATACGCAGTATTTT. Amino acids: CASSLRPEGTDTQYF.

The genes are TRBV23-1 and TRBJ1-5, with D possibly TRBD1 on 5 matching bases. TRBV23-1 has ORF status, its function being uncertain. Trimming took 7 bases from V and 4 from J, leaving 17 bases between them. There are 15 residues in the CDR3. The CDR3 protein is CASNTVQEKNQPQHF. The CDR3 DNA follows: TGCGCCAGCAACACGGTACAGGAGAAAAATCAGCCCCAGCATTTT.

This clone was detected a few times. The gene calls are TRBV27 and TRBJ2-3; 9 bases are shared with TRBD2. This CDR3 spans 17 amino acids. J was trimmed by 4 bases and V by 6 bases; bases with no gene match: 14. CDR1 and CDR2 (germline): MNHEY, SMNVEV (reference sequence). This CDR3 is CASRGGRALWSADTQYF. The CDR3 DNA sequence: TGTGCCAGCAGGGGCGGGAGGGCCCTCTGGAGCGCAGATACGCAGTATTTT.

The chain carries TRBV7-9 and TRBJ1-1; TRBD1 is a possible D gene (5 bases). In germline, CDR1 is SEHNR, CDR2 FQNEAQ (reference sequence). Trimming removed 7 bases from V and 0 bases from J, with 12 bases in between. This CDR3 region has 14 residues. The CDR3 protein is CASTLQVLNTEAFF. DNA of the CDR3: TGTGCCAGCACCCTACAGGTACTGAACACTGAAGCTTTCTTT.

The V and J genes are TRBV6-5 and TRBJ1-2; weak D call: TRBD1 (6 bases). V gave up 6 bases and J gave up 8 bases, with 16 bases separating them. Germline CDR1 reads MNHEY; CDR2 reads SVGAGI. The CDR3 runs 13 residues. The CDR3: CASRQGGAQGYTF. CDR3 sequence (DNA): TGTGCCAGCAGGCAAGGGGGGGCTCAGGGCTACACCTTC.

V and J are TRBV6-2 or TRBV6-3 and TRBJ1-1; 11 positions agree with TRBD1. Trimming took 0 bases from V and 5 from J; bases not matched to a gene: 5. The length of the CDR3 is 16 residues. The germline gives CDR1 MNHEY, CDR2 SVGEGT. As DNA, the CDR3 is TGTGCCAGCAGTTACTCGCCGGACAGGGGGCGGACTGAAGCTTTCTTT. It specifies CASSYSPDRGRTEAFF.

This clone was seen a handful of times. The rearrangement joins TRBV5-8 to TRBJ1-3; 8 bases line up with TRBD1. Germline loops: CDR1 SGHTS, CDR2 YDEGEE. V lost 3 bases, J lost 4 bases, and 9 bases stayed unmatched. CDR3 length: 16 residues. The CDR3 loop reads CASSSWTGSEGNTIYF. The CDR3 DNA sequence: TGTGCCAGCAGCTCTTGGACAGGGTCAGAGGGAAACACCATATATTTT.

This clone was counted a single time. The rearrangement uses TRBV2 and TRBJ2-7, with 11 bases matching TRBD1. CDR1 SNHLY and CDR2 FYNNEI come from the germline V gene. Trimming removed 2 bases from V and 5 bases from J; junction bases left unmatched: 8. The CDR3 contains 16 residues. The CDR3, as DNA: TGTGCCAGCAGTGAACCCCGGACAGGGGGCTTTAACGAGCAGTACTTC. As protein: CASSEPRTGGFNEQYF.

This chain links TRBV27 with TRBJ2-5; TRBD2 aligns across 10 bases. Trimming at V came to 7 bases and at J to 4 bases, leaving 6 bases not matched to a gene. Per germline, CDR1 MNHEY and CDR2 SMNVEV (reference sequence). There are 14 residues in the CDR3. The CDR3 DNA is TGTGCCAGCAACCAAGCGGGGGGGCGAGAGACCCAGTACTTC. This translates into CASNQAGGRETQYF.

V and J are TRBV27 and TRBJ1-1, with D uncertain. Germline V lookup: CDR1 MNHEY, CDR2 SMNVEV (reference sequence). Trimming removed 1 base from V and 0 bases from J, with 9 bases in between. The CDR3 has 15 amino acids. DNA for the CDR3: TGTGCCAGCAGTTTATGGCTCCCCGTGAACACTGAAGCTTTCTTT. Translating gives CASSLWLPVNTEAFF.

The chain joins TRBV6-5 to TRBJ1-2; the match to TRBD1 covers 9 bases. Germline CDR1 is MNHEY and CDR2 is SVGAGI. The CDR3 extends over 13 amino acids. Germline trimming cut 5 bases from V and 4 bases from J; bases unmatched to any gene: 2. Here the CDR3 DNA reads TGTGCCAGCAGTCGACAGGGGGTCTATGGCTACACCTTC. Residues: CASSRQGVYGYTF.